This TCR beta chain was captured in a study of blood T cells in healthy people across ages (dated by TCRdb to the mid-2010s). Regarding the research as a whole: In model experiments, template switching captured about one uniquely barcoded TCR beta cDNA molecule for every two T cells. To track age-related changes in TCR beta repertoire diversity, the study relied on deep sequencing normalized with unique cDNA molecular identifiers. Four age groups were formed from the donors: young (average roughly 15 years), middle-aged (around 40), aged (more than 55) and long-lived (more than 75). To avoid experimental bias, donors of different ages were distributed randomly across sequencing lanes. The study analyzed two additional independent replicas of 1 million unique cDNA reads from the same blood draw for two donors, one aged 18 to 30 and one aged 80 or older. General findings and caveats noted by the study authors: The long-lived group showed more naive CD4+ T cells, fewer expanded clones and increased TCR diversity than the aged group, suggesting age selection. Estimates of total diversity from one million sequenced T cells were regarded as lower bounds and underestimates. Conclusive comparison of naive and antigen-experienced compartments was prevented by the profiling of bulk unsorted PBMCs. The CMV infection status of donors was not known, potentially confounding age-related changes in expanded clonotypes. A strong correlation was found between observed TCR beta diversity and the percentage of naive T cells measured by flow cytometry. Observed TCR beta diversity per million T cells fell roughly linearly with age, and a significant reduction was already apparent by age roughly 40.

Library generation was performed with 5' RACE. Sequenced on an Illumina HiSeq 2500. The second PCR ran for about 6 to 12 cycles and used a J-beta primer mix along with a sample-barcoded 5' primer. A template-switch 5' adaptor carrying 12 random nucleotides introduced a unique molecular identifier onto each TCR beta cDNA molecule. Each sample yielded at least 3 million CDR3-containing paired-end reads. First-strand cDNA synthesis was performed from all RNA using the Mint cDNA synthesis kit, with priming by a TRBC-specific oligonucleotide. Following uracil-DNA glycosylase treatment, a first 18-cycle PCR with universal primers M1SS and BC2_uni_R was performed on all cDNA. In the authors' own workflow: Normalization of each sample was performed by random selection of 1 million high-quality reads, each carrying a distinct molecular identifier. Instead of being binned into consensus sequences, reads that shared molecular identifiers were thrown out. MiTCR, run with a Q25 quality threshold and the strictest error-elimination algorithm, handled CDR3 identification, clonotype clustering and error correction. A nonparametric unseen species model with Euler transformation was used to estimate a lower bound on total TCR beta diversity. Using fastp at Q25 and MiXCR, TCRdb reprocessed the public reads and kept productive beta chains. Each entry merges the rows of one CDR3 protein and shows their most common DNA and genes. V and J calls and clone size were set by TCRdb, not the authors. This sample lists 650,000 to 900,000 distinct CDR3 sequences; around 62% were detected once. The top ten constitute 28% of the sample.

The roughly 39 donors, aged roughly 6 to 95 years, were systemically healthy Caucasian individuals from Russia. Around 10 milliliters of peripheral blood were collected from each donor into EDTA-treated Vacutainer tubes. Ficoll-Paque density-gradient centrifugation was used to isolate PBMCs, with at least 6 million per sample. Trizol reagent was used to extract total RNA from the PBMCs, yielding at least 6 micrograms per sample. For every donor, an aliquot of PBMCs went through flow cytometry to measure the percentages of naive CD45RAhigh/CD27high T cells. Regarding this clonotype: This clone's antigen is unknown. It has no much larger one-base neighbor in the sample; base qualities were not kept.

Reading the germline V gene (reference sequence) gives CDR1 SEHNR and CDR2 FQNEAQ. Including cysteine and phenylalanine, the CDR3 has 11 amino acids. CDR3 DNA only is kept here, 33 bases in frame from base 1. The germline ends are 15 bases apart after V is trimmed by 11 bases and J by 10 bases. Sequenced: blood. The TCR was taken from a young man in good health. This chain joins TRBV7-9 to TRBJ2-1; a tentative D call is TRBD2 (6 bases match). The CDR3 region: CAAEGSWEQFF. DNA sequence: TGTGCCGCGGAGGGAAGTTGGGAGCAGTTCTTC.